This T cell receptor beta chain was observed in a study of vaccination and CD4 T cells after COVID-19 (dated by TCRdb to between 2021 and 2022). Looking at the study overall: Six males and four females were included in the convalescent cohort, with two Hispanic individuals, seven Caucasians, two Asians and one multiracial person represented. In ten to eleven COVID-19 convalescent patients and 4 infection-naive healthy vaccine recipients, researchers compared the spike-specific CD4+ TCR repertoire from before mRNA vaccination with the repertoire from after. Post-COVID blood samples from convalescent patients were collected a median of approximately 100 days after diagnosis, with a range of roughly 30 to 161 days. Overlapping spike peptide pools from SARS-CoV-2 and from the common cold coronaviruses HCoV-NL63, HCoV-OC43 and HCoV-229E were used as culture stimuli. Post-vaccine blood samples were taken a median of 72 days after the second vaccine dose, with a range of about 13 to 250 days. In an earlier paper using these donors, memory CD4+ T cell crossreactivity between SARS-CoV-2 and common cold coronavirus spike proteins was assessed at the TCR clonotype level. Each participant got two doses of either the Pfizer-BioNTech BNT162b2 vaccine (n=8) or the Moderna mRNA-1273 vaccine (n=2). In control cultures, a CEFX viral epitope pool was used as positive control, an HIV-1 Nef peptide pool was used as negative control, or no peptide was added. Results the study describes overall, beyond this receptor: The study included relatively few convalescent patients and did not analyze early timepoints after natural infection. Although the median number of SARS-CoV-2-reactive clonotypes went up from around 19 after infection to some 40 after vaccination, the increase was not significant. In convalescent patients, nearly all vaccine-specific clones (304 of 307) were found to be mono-reactive for SARS-CoV-2 spike rather than cross-reactive with common cold coronaviruses. In convalescent patients, a median 86.3% of post-vaccine SARS-CoV-2-reactive clones were detected only after vaccination, suggesting vaccine-specific priming.

Reading the germline V gene gives CDR1 SNHLY and CDR2 FYNNEI. A distance of 9 bases separates the germline ends of V and J, which lose 5 bases and 5 bases respectively. Its CDR3 holds 12 amino acids, cysteine through phenylalanine. The retained sequence is limited to the CDR3, 36 bases, with the frame set at the first base. To note about this clonotype: There is no known antigen for this receptor. No quality values exist for individual bases; no much larger clone is one base distant.

In the paper's terms, the treatment or condition label means: roughly 10-day PBMC culture with coronavirus spike peptide pools or control peptides (ViraFEST assay). CD4+ T cells from unexposed donors were collected before the COVID-19 pandemic (2011-2018). The ViraFEST assay, used in the study, expanded antigen-specific T cells with peptide pools and then identified the expanded clonotypes through TCR sequencing. Each well held some 2 million PBMCs cultured in IMDM containing roughly 5% human AB serum and around 10 IU/ml IL-2, with 8 to 10 ug/ml peptide pools added. Half of the culture medium was replaced with fresh IL-2-containing medium on days 3 and 7. CD4+ T cells were isolated after about nine days of culture through negative selection using the EasySep CD4+ T cell isolation kit. As cell number allowed, CD4+ T cells from unexposed donors were tested for reactivity to SARS-CoV-2 S and N and to four common cold coronavirus spike pools. Ficoll-Paque Plus gradient centrifugation was used to isolate PBMCs from whole blood, and the isolated PBMCs were then either used fresh or cryopreserved at -140C. Triplicate wells were generally used for each culture condition. Leukapheresis product for the unexposed donors was purchased commercially.

Receptor libraries were prepared by PCR. DNA from cultured CD4+ T cells was subjected to TCR sequencing with the Oncomine TCR Beta short-read assay at the Johns Hopkins FTIC core. The QIAamp micro DNA kit was used to extract genomic DNA from the cultured CD4+ T cells. Oncomine TCR Beta libraries made from cultured CD4+ T cells were pooled using unique dual indexes and sequenced on an Illumina iSeq 100. From the authors' description of their analysis: Non-productive sequences were removed, and CDR3s not starting with C, not ending with F or W, or shorter than 7 amino acids were discarded. Antigen-specific clonotypes were identified using the MANAFEST web application through comparison of peptide-stimulated wells with reference and other culture wells. An FDR below 0.05, an odds ratio above 5, and a productive frequency above 0.1% in at least two of three replicate wells were required for clones to be considered positive. Clonotypes that were significantly expanded in both SARS-CoV-2 spike wells and at least one common cold coronavirus spike condition were defined as cross-reactive. CDR3 homology was assessed with Levenshtein distances (stringdist) and unrooted phylogenetic trees (ape) in R version 3.6.1. Using fastp trimming at Q25 and MiXCR clonotype assembly, TCRdb reanalyzed the public sequencing data and kept in-frame beta chains. One record per CDR3 amino acid sequence lists the most common genes and DNA. TCRdb's processing, not the authors' own work, is the source of the V and J calls. Present in this sample are about 8,200 distinct CDR3 sequences, 48% of which were seen just once. The top ten constitute approximately 15% of the sample.

The chain couples TRBV2 to TRBJ2-5, with no confidently assigned D gene. This TCR was sampled from a human donor in good health. The sequencing sample was made of CD4+ T cells from blood, cultured in vitro. The CDR3 region: CASSRVRETQYF. The nucleotide sequence reads as follows: TGTGCCAGCAGTCGAGTTCGGGAGACCCAGTACTTC.